Sequencing of this T cell receptor (beta chain) was carried out in a study of blood T cell repertoires in COVID-19. Study-level background: Material from acute and convalescent COVID-19 was sourced from the United States, Italy and Spain. Sample material is recorded as cDNA or gDNA derived from T cells, B-cell-depleted T cells, or PBMCs.

Under the authors' procedure: Researchers report that nucleated cell counts were estimated from reference gene primer amplification. Clones were sequenced by immunoSEQ multiplex PCR, and TCRdb holds only the in-frame ones, with some missing. The V and J calls and clone size come from that table; D and trimming were worked out from the DNA. The sample has around 250,000 clones; roughly 89% are singletons. This CDR3 comprises 15 residues. Germline values: CDR1 SGHAT, CDR2 FQDESV (reference sequence). Between the trimmed V and J ends, which lost 0 bases and 2 bases, there was a span of 10 bases. Sequenced input: peripheral blood. The chain is built from TRBV11-1 and TRBJ2-5; TRBD2 might be the D (6 bases). The clonotype was recovered from a woman between 35 and 50 years old who had recovered from COVID-19. In DNA form, the CDR3 reads TGTGCCAGCAGCTTAGCTCCGGGACTGCAAGAGACCCAGTACTTC. It codes for CASSLAPGLQETQYF.